The clone carrying this TCR beta chain was observed many times. Stable Graves' hyperthyroidism meant no ophthalmopathy progression within 18 months. The hyperthyroidism patients had all been newly diagnosed, and their disease duration was under 2 months. Their ages ranged from 18 to 65 years. The record originates from a study of T cells in Graves' hyperthyroidism and ophthalmopathy. From RNA transcripts, TCR beta CDR3 regions were amplified. With the HTBI primer set, the TCR CDR3 went through a first round of RT-PCR. MiXCR, applied by TCRdb to the multiplex PCR reads, yields one record per CDR3 protein. Of about 200,000 distinct CDR3 sequences in the sample, about 18% were seen once. CDR1 and CDR2 from the germline V gene are SNHLY and FYNNEI. The CDR3 is made up of 18 amino acids. The ends lost 7 bases at V and 0 bases at J; junction bases unmatched: 12.

Sequencing was carried out using blood. The chain has TRBV2 and TRBJ1-6; 7 bases are shared with TRBD1. This TCR came from a man in his forties with Graves' hyperthyroidism. CDR3 in amino acids: CASTLKGGPGSYNSPLHF. CDR3 nucleotides: TGTGCCAGCACCCTGAAAGGGGGCCCGGGCTCCTATAATTCACCCCTCCACTTT.